This record looks at one TCR beta chain sequence and its context. Its target is not known. Data came from immunoSEQ multiplex PCR; TCRdb stores just in-frame clones and leaves some out. The data contain under 250,000 clones, 85% to 95% of them seen just once; the ten biggest clones take up around 1%. This sample stems from a study of T cell responses to AZD1222 COVID-19 vaccine. General study results and limits: With dominance at 160-218 and 743-854, vaccine-associated CD4 TCRs spanned spike. It should be noted that donors were predominantly white British and more often female, and clonal diversity was possibly underestimated. It was only after the peak T cell response that any repertoires were sampled.

The CDR3 length is 16 residues. V was pared by 4 bases and J by 7 bases, with 14 bases of the junction left unmatched. CDR1 SEHNR and CDR2 FQNEAQ come from the germline V gene (reference sequence). Source: peripheral blood, taken on day 0 of MenACWY control vaccination. The genes are TRBV7-9 and TRBJ1-2; 8 bases align to TRBD1. This receptor was identified in an adult in good health. The CDR3 loop reads CASSSGGTRGLGGYTF. CDR3 nucleotide sequence: TGTGCCAGCAGCTCGGGGGGCACCAGGGGGCTAGGTGGCTACACCTTC.